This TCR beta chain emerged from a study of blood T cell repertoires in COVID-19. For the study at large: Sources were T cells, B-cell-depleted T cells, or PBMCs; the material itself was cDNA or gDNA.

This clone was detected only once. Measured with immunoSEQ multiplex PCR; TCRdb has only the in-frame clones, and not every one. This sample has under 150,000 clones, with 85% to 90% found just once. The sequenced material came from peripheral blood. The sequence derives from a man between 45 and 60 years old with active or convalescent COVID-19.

The CDR3 loop reads CASRQGEQFF. The CDR3 nucleotides are TGTGCCAGCAGGCAGGGGGAGCAGTTCTTC. This sequence joins TRBV7-9 and TRBJ2-1, with D perhaps matching TRBD1 (6 bases). CDR1 and CDR2 from the germline V gene are SEHNR and FQNEAQ (reference sequence). The V end lost 6 bases, the J end lost 10 bases, and 7 bases lay between the germline ends. The CDR3 consists of 10 residues. The full variable domain, rest sourced from reference TRBV7-9 and TRBJ2-1, is DTGVSQNPRHKITKRGQNVTFRCDPISEHNRLYWYRQTLGQGPEFLTYFQNEAQLEKSRLLSDRFSAERPKGSFSTLEIQRTEQGDSAMYLCASRQGEQFFGPGTRLTVL.